One sample yielded the 8 T cell receptor beta chains listed below, sequenced in a study of shared clonotypes between healthy human individuals. Method: immunoSEQ multiplex PCR; TCRdb's copy keeps in-frame clones and lacks some. Counted here are roughly 590,000 clones, roughly 95% occurring once; the ten biggest clones make up 0.085% to 0.11%. Naive CD8 cells comprised CD45RO-negative, CCR7-positively selected cells, excluding terminally differentiated effector memory CD45RA+ cells. Sequencing used naive CD8+ T cells sorted from blood. Every receptor here comes from a woman aged 25 to 39 in good health.

CDR3: CASSLVGTGGPEQFF. DNA of the CDR3: TGCGCCAGCAGCTTGGTCGGGACAGGGGGACCTGAGCAGTTCTTC. The V and J genes are TRBV5-1 and TRBJ2-1, with 11 nucleotides matching TRBD1. Germline CDR1 is SGHRS and CDR2 is YFSETQ. The CDR3 spans 15 residues. Germline trimming cut 0 bases from V and 9 bases from J; bases unmatched to any gene: 5.

The rearrangement links TRBV11-2 to TRBJ2-7, with 7 bases lining up with TRBD1. V gave up 5 bases and J gave up 2 bases; unmatched junction bases: 12. The length of the CDR3 is 16 residues. Germline loops: CDR1 SGHAT, CDR2 FQNNGV. The CDR3 DNA reads as TGTGCCAGCAGCCCGACCAGGGGGTCCGGGCCCTACGAGCAGTACTTC. This translates into CASSPTRGSGPYEQYF. The complete variable domain, with remaining parts taken from reference TRBV11-2 and TRBJ2-7, reads EAGVAQSPRYKIIEKRQSVAFWCNPISGHATLYWYQQILGQGPKLLIQFQNNGVVDDSQLPKDRFSAERLKGVDSTLKIQPAKLEDSAVYLCASSPTRGSGPYEQYFGPGTRLTVT.

CDR3 nucleotides: TGCGCCAGCAGTGAGTCGTTGGATGACGGCTACACCTTC. This encodes CASSESLDDGYTF. The genes are TRBV10-1 and TRBJ1-2; D is unresolved. Trimming shortened V by 0 bases and J by 8 bases, and 10 bases separated the two germline ends. Germline CDR1 reads WNHNN; CDR2 reads SYGVQD (reference sequence). The CDR3 extends over 13 amino acids.

The chain uses TRBV4-1 and TRBJ2-1; 8 bases map to TRBD2. Germline V CDR1 and CDR2: MGHRA, YSYEKL. With 4 bases clipped from V and 0 bases from J, the junction kept 8 bases outside the gene matches. CDR3 length equals 17 residues. The CDR3 bases are TGCGCCAGCAGCCTTAAATACAGCGGGAGCTCCTACAATGAGCAGTTCTTC. Protein product: CASSLKYSGSSYNEQFF.

V usage is TRBV5-1 and J usage is TRBJ2-1, with 7 bases matching TRBD1. The CDR3 is 16 residues long. Looked up from germline, CDR1 is SGHRS and CDR2 is YFSETQ. The V gene end was trimmed by 4 bases and the J gene end by 1 base; junction bases not matched to a gene: 8. The CDR3 here is CASSPMGQLSYNEQFF. For the CDR3, the DNA is TGCGCCAGCAGCCCAATGGGACAGCTGTCCTACAATGAGCAGTTCTTC.

This chain uses TRBV27 with TRBJ2-1, with D perhaps given as TRBD1 or TRBD2 (5 bases each). CDR3 size: 15 residues. CDR1 is MNHEY, CDR2 SMNVEV, per germline (reference sequence). With 2 bases removed from V and 3 bases from J, the gap between germline ends came to 11 bases. The CDR3 DNA is TGTGCCAGCAGTTTAAACGGGGCCTTCTACAATGAGCAGTTCTTC. It codes for CASSLNGAFYNEQFF.

This clone was detected once. The chain combines TRBV11-2 with TRBJ2-7; D not resolved. The germline V and J ends were trimmed by 1 base and 6 bases, with 13 bases remaining between them. This CDR3 region has 14 residues. Germline V CDR1 and CDR2: SGHAT, FQNNGV. The CDR3: CASSLVGSSSEQYF. CDR3 nucleotide sequence: TGTGCCAGCAGCTTAGTAGGGTCCTCAAGCGAGCAGTACTTC.

V usage is TRBV28 and J usage is TRBJ2-7, with D maybe TRBD1 (6 bases). There are 15 residues in the CDR3. The V and J ends lost 3 bases and 7 bases respectively, with 19 bases between them. Germline V gene data show CDR1 as MDHEN and CDR2 as SYDVKM. The CDR3 DNA is TGTGCCAGCAGTTTCCTCGGACAGTTGGGGCGGGAGCAGTACTTC. This gives the protein CASSFLGQLGREQYF.